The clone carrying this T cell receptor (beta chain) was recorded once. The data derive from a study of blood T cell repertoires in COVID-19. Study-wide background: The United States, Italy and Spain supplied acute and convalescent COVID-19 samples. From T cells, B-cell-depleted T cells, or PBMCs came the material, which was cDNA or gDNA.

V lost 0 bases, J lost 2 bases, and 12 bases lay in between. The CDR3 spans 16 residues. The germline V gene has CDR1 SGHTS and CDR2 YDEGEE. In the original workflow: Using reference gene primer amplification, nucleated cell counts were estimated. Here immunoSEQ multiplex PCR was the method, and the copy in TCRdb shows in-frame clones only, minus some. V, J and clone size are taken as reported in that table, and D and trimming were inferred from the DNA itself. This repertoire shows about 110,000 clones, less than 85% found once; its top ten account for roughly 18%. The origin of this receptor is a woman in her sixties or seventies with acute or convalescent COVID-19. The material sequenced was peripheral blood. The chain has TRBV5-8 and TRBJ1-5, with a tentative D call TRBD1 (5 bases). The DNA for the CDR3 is TGTGCCAGCAGCTTGGACGGGGGAGGAGGCAATCAGCCCCAGCATTTT. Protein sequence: CASSLDGGGGNQPQHF.